The TCR beta chain under discussion was sequenced for a study of blood T cell repertoires in COVID-19. Assay used: immunoSEQ multiplex PCR; TCRdb lists only in-frame clones, some missing. The repertoire holds 150,000 to 200,000 clones, with approximately 90% as singletons. V lost 2 bases to trimming and J lost 4 bases; unmatched junction nucleotides: 6. Germline CDR1 is LGHNA and CDR2 is YSLEER. The CDR3 loop spans 15 amino acids. The gene calls are TRBV4-3 and TRBJ1-2; TRBD1 agrees at 8 bases. This clonotype was sampled from a man in his sixties with acute or convalescent COVID-19. Sequences were obtained from peripheral blood. This chain's CDR3 is CASSQTRDRTYGYTF. CDR3 DNA: TGCGCCAGCAGCCAAACCCGGGACAGGACCTATGGCTACACCTTC.